Described below is a single T cell receptor beta chain sequence and its context. Its antigen is not known. PCR involved 60 Vbeta and 13 Jbeta primers. Data came from immunoSEQ multiplex PCR; TCRdb stores just in-frame clones and leaves some out. Among 30,000 to 40,000 clones, approximately 91% were seen once, and the ten largest hold roughly 2.6%. The sample is drawn from a study of cytomegalovirus exposure and HLA in healthy donors. With V trimmed by 0 bases and J by 8 bases, 9 bases remained unmatched. This CDR3 has 15 residues. In germline, CDR1 is SGHRS, CDR2 YFSETQ. Regarding the study as a whole: V- and J-gene trimming of TCR beta was linked (in a later analysis) to a missense DCLRE1C variant. Reportedly, fewer N-insertions than the approximately 680-donor mean appeared in an Asian-associated ancestry cluster in a later analysis. Previously analyzed data showed that most TCR beta V segments were productive at a frequency of about 87% or about 30%. Common viral pathogens were later found to be apparently linked to several of the most significant clusters.

V is TRBV5-1 and J is TRBJ2-3, with 7 nucleotides matching TRBD1. Material for sequencing was PBMCs. The sequence was obtained from a woman aged 18-29 years in good health and CMV-seronegative. CDR3 nucleotide sequence: TGCGCCAGCAGCTTGGGGGACAGCCCCACCGGTACGCAGTATTTT. It is translated as CASSLGDSPTGTQYF. Looking up the rest from reference TRBV5-1 and TRBJ2-3 gives the full variable domain: KAGVTQTPRYLIKTRGQQVTLSCSPISGHRSVSWYQQTPGQGLQFLFEYFSETQRNKGNFPGRFSGRQFSNSRSEMNVSTLELGDSALYLCASSLGDSPTGTQYFGPGTRLTVL.